This TCR beta chain was identified in a study of cytomegalovirus exposure and HLA in healthy donors. General study results and limits: Three CMV-associated chains were confirmed in vitro to be specific for CMV antigens. It was reported that TCR beta sequences correctly inferred the HLA-A and HLA-B alleles for most subjects. Researchers counted around 180 TCR beta chains as cytomegalovirus-associated.

In the PCR, 60 Vbeta and 13 Jbeta primers were used. Using immunoSEQ multiplex PCR, the repertoire was profiled, and TCRdb retains in-frame clones only, with some absent. Of over 150,000 clones listed, over 70% are singletons. As for the donors, each was a healthy bone marrow donor. The CDR3 loop spans 14 amino acids. Trimming cost V 5 bases and J 8 bases; bases outside gene matches: 8. The germline V gene encodes CDR1 SGHAT and CDR2 FQNNGV. Of note for this clone: Antigen specificity is unknown.

The J gene is TRBJ1-2, the V gene TRBV11-2; 10 nucleotides agree with TRBD1. The clonotype was recovered from a woman aged 25 to 39 in good health and CMV-seropositive. The specimen sequenced was PBMCs. CDR3 sequence (DNA): TGTGCCAGCAGCCCCGGGACAGGGGCGGGGGGCTACACCTTC. The encoded protein is CASSPGTGAGGYTF.